This T cell receptor beta chain was sequenced during a study of T-cell memory formation after mild COVID-19. This clonotype was seen more than once but under ten times. What it recognizes is unknown. This CDR3 is built from 17 residues. J lost 4 bases, V lost 4 bases, and 17 bases had no gene match. Germline CDR1 is SQVTM and CDR2 is ANQGSEA. Each CDR3 protein gets one entry after TCRdb re-called the 5' RACE reads with MiXCR. The table lists fewer than 350,000 distinct CDR3 sequences, roughly 18% of them singletons, with 20% to 25% in the top ten. Study-wide results and limits: For second-wave clones that peaked at day 37, SARS-CoV-2 specificity went unverified.

The receptor was isolated from a man aged 18 to 30 who had mild COVID-19 (a few samples of this study predate the infection). Cell type and time point are not known. Sequencing was performed on PBMCs or a T cell subset sorted from them (not recorded which). The chain couples TRBV29-1 to TRBJ2-3; 7 bases fit TRBD2. CDR3 amino acids: CSVGREGSIRKPDTQYF. Here the CDR3 DNA reads TGCAGCGTTGGTAGGGAGGGGTCGATAAGAAAGCCAGATACGCAGTATTTT.